This TCR beta chain was identified in a study of lymphopenia after photon versus proton radiotherapy. V lost 7 bases and J 5 bases, leaving 20 bases between the germline ends. This CDR3 is built from 15 residues. Per the germline V gene, CDR1 is WSHSY and CDR2 is SAAADI. Worth noting for this clone: Antigen specificity is unknown.

The assay was immunoSEQ multiplex PCR, and TCRdb's table has in-frame clones only and misses some. The sample includes tens of thousands of clones, around four fifths seen only once; the top ten take about 1.3%. Study results and limitations: Authors raise, but do not show, better survival with proton therapy. Photon-treated patients lost naive T cells and TCR diversity; proton-treated stayed stable.

The rearrangement joins TRBV10-2 to TRBJ2-5; TRBD2 is a possible D gene (7 bases). The TCR originated in a man aged 55 to 70 with pancreatic cancer. This sample comprised peripheral blood, obtained from a patient treated with proton-based radiotherapy. The CDR3 DNA reads TGCGCCAGCACCGAGGGGGGGATAGGTTCCGAGACCCAGTACTTC. It yields the protein CASTEGGIGSETQYF.